Listed below are T cell receptor beta chains from one sample, sequenced in a study of T cells after yellow fever vaccination. TCRdb reanalysed the 5' RACE reads using MiXCR and keeps one entry per CDR3 protein. The table shows approximately 510,000 distinct CDR3 sequences, with about a fifth occurring only once. The sample was PBMCs, taken 21 days after the first yellow fever vaccination. These receptors were taken from a young man who received the YFV17D yellow fever vaccine. Each CDR3 is given with its conserved first and last residue. A D gene is named only where the DNA matches it firmly. For some rows the clone size is stated as once, few or many, or as a class when expanded; others skip it.

CDR3 DNA,CDR3 protein,V gene,clone size,J gene,D gene
TGCAGTGCTGGGGTGGTGACAGGGTTGTCCCAAGAGACCCAGTACTTC,CSAGVVTGLSQETQYF,TRBV20-1,NA,TRBJ2-5,TRBD1
TGTGCCAGCAGCCAAGAGGGGGGGACTAGTGCCTCCGGGGAGCTGTTTTTT,CASSQEGGTSASGELFF,TRBV4-2,NA,TRBJ2-2,TRBD2
TGTGCCAGTAGGGGACTAGCGGAGACCCAGTACTTC,CASRGLAETQYF,TRBV19,few,TRBJ2-5,TRBD2
TGTGCCAGCAGCTTAGATGCGGGGCCGAACACCGGGGAGCTGTTTTTT,CASSLDAGPNTGELFF,TRBV7-7,few,TRBJ2-2,NA
TGTGCCAGCAGCTTAGGGACTAGAAGCAATGAGCAGTTCTTC,CASSLGTRSNEQFF,TRBV7-2,many,TRBJ2-1,TRBD2
TGCAGCGTCCCCTGGGGGAAGACCCAGTACTTC,CSVPWGKTQYF,TRBV29-1,NA,TRBJ2-5,NA
TGCGCCAGCAGCCAAGATAGCCGGGGGTGGAATGAGCAGTTCTTC,CASSQDSRGWNEQFF,TRBV4-1,NA,TRBJ2-1,NA
TGTGCCAGCAGTTTGACAGGGGCGGCCTACGAGCAGTACTTC,CASSLTGAAYEQYF,TRBV12-3/TRBV12-4,many,TRBJ2-7,TRBD1
TGTGCCAGCAGCTTAGAAGCAGGAGTAAGAGAGCAGTTCTTC,CASSLEAGVREQFF,TRBV11-1,NA,TRBJ2-1,NA
TGTGCCAGCCCCCCAAGGAATAGCGGGGGGGCCCTGACAGATACGCAGTATTTT,CASPPRNSGGALTDTQYF,TRBV3-1,few,TRBJ2-3,TRBD2
TGTGCCATCAGTCGCACAGGGGGACAGACGAACACTGAAGCTTTCTTT,CAISRTGGQTNTEAFF,TRBV10-3,NA,TRBJ1-1,TRBD1
TGTGCCAGCAGTTTAGTTAATGCCTTCGTGGGCTACACCTTC,CASSLVNAFVGYTF,TRBV12-3/TRBV12-4,NA,TRBJ1-2,NA
TGCAGTGCTAGAGATCGGGGACCAAGCTCCTACGAGCAGTACTTC,CSARDRGPSSYEQYF,TRBV20-1,NA,TRBJ2-7,NA
TGCGCCAGCAGCTTGGAACTACAGGGTGAGGGTGGCTACACCTTC,CASSLELQGEGGYTF,TRBV5-1,NA,TRBJ1-2,NA
TGCGCCAGCAGCCAAATTGGACAGGGGCAAACGGGAACTGAAGCTTTCTTT,CASSQIGQGQTGTEAFF,TRBV4-1,NA,TRBJ1-1,TRBD1
TGTGCCAGCAGGGACCTAGCGGGGGGGCTGGAGACCCAGTACTTC,CASRDLAGGLETQYF,TRBV12-3/TRBV12-4,NA,TRBJ2-5,TRBD2
TGTGCCAGCAGCCCCCTAGCGACCACCGGGGAGCTGTTTTTT,CASSPLATTGELFF,TRBV3-1,once,TRBJ2-2,NA
TGTGCCAGCAGGCCGGGACACAGATCCGGCGAGCAGTACTTC,CASRPGHRSGEQYF,TRBV6-1,few,TRBJ2-7,NA
TGTGCCAGCAGCTCCAGACCCGATACGCAGTATTTT,CASSSRPDTQYF,TRBV7-9,NA,TRBJ2-3,NA
TGTGCCAGTAAGGCCGGGACAGTGGTACATGAGCAGTTCTTC,CASKAGTVVHEQFF,TRBV19,NA,TRBJ2-1,TRBD1
TGTGCCAGCACCAACCAGGGATTGAACACTGAAGCTTTCTTT,CASTNQGLNTEAFF,TRBV12-3/TRBV12-4,NA,TRBJ1-1,NA
TGTGCCAGCAGTTTGACAGGGGCTGGGGCCAACGTCCTGACTTTC,CASSLTGAGANVLTF,TRBV12-3/TRBV12-4,few,TRBJ2-6,TRBD1
TGCAGTGCTAGAATCCGCCCCGGGGAGCTGTTTTTT,CSARIRPGELFF,TRBV20-1,few,TRBJ2-2,NA
TGTGCCAGCAGCCCTTCCCCCTACGAGCAGTACTTC,CASSPSPYEQYF,TRBV19,few,TRBJ2-7,NA
TGCAGTGCTAGAGTAGCGACAGTCTACGAGCAGTACTTC,CSARVATVYEQYF,TRBV20-1,NA,TRBJ2-7,NA
TGTGCCAGCAGTGAACGGAAGGCTACGCAGTATTTT,CASSERKATQYF,TRBV2,NA,TRBJ2-3,NA
TGTGCCAGCAGCCCCCCCTGGGGTATACTCAATGAGCAGTTCTTC,CASSPPWGILNEQFF,TRBV7-9,few,TRBJ2-1,NA
TGTGCCAGCAGCTTAGGGGCCTCGGAGCAGTACTTC,CASSLGASEQYF,TRBV7-8,NA,TRBJ2-7,NA
TGCAGTGCCCCCAAGGGTGGGTCAGCCAAAAACATTCAGTACTTC,CSAPKGGSAKNIQYF,TRBV20-1,NA,TRBJ2-4,NA
TGTGCCAGCTCACCCCGGCCTAGGGGAATTCTTATAGGGGATGAGCAGTTCTTC,CASSPRPRGILIGDEQFF,TRBV18,NA,TRBJ2-1,NA
TGTGCCAGCGGAAGGGACAGCAACTATTTCAATGAGCAGTTCTTC,CASGRDSNYFNEQFF,TRBV6-1,NA,TRBJ2-1,TRBD1
TGTGCCAGCTCACCCCGGCTAGCGGGGGCCAGAGGGGCAGATACGCAGTATTTT,CASSPRLAGARGADTQYF,TRBV18,NA,TRBJ2-3,TRBD2
TGTGCCAGCAGCTTAGCGGCGGGGGGCCCCTCCTACAATGAGCAGTTCTTC,CASSLAAGGPSYNEQFF,TRBV7-6,NA,TRBJ2-1,TRBD2
TGCGCCAGCAGTCCCACCCCGACAGTTGGGAAGGCTGAAGCTTTCTTT,CASSPTPTVGKAEAFF,TRBV5-1,few,TRBJ1-1,NA
TGTGCCAGCAGCTTATCGACCGGACTGACCCCCTATGGCTACACCTTC,CASSLSTGLTPYGYTF,TRBV7-8,NA,TRBJ1-2,NA
TGCAGCGTAGAGGGGAAGAAGGAAAAACTGTTTTTT,CSVEGKKEKLFF,TRBV29-1,few,TRBJ1-4,NA
TGTGCCAGCAGCCGTGGACAGGGACCTTACTACGAGCAGTACTTC,CASSRGQGPYYEQYF,TRBV11-1,few,TRBJ2-7,TRBD1
TGTGCCAGCTCATCCGACAGATCCTACGAGCAGTACTTC,CASSSDRSYEQYF,TRBV18,NA,TRBJ2-7,NA
TGCGCCAGCAGCGCCGGCCTCATGGGGGAGACCCAGTACTTC,CASSAGLMGETQYF,TRBV5-1,NA,TRBJ2-5,NA
TGTGCCAGCAGCTTTGGGCAGCACACTGAAGCTTTCTTT,CASSFGQHTEAFF,TRBV7-2,NA,TRBJ1-1,NA
TGTGCCAGCAGCTCCGAGGACAGGGCGGATGAGCAGTTCTTC,CASSSEDRADEQFF,TRBV7-2,NA,TRBJ2-1,TRBD1
TGTGCCAGCAGCTTCGGCAATCAGCCCCAGCATTTT,CASSFGNQPQHF,TRBV7-9,many,TRBJ1-5,NA
TGTGCCAGCAGTCCAACCGGGACAGGGCCAAATCGACCCCAGCATTTT,CASSPTGTGPNRPQHF,TRBV28,few,TRBJ1-5,TRBD1
TGTGCCAGCACCCCGGCGGCTAGCGGGGAATACGAGCAGTACTTC,CASTPAASGEYEQYF,TRBV6-1,NA,TRBJ2-7,TRBD2
TGCGCCAGCAGTCAATCAGGAGACCCAGGGCACCGCAATCATCAGCCCCAGCATTTT,CASSQSGDPGHRNHQPQHF,TRBV23-1,NA,TRBJ1-5,NA
TGTGCCAGTACCCCACAGGGCCGGGACAGGGGGCAGGGGCCCCAGCATTTT,CASTPQGRDRGQGPQHF,TRBV19,few,TRBJ1-5,TRBD1
TGTGCCAGCAGCCAAGAGAATAGCGGGGGGAAACCGACAGATGTACGAGAGACCCAGTACTTC,CASSQENSGGKPTDVRETQYF,TRBV3-1,once,TRBJ2-5,TRBD2
TGCAGTGCTGGGGACTCCTCCAGCACAGATACGCAGTATTTT,CSAGDSSSTDTQYF,TRBV20-1,few,TRBJ2-3,NA
TGCAGTGCTAGAGGCGGGGCCGGGGAAAACTATGGCTACACCTTC,CSARGGAGENYGYTF,TRBV20-1,few,TRBJ1-2,NA
TGTGCCAGCAGCTTATTCTCTACCGGAGAGACCCAGTACTTC,CASSLFSTGETQYF,TRBV7-6,NA,TRBJ2-5,NA
TGTGCCAGCAGCCTCGTAGCGGGGTCATTTCAAGAGACCCAGTACTTC,CASSLVAGSFQETQYF,TRBV4-2,NA,TRBJ2-5,TRBD2
TGTGCCAGCAGCCCGACAACGCCAAACACTGAAGCTTTCTTT,CASSPTTPNTEAFF,TRBV11-2,NA,TRBJ1-1,NA
TGTGCCAGCAGCCCTTCGTTGACGAGGGAAGAGACCCAGTACTTC,CASSPSLTREETQYF,TRBV7-8,NA,TRBJ2-5,NA